Listed below are T cell receptor beta chains from one sample, sequenced in a study of cytomegalovirus exposure and HLA in healthy donors. Generated by immunoSEQ multiplex PCR, the TCRdb table keeps only in-frame clones and is missing some. The data hold 200,000 to 250,000 clones, with about 85% observed a single time. The sequenced sample consisted of PBMCs. Receptors originate from a human donor in good health. The CDR3 runs from the conserved cysteine through the conserved F or W. D genes are given only for firm matches. Rows give clone size only sometimes, using once, few, many, or a class for an expanded clone.

CASSERVGPAKNTEAFF	TGCGCCAGCAGCGAAAGAGTGGGGCCTGCCAAGAACACTGAAGCTTTCTTT	TRBV5-1	17	NA	TRBJ1-1	NA
CASRTIGELFF	TGTGCCAGCAGAACAATCGGGGAGCTGTTTTTT	TRBV2	11	NA	TRBJ2-2	NA
CASSVGTSGSYEQYF	TGTGCCAGCAGTGTCGGGACTAGCGGGAGCTACGAGCAGTACTTC	TRBV6-1	15	NA	TRBJ2-7	TRBD2
CASNPRGASGRGTVRNEQFF	TGTGCCAGCAACCCCAGGGGGGCTAGCGGGAGGGGAACGGTTAGGAATGAGCAGTTCTTC	TRBV2	20	NA	TRBJ2-1	TRBD2
CASSTQAGGKAFF	TGTGCCAGCTCCACACAGGCAGGGGGCAAAGCTTTCTTT	TRBV28	13	NA	TRBJ1-1	TRBD1
CASSRLAISDTQYF	TGTGCCAGCTCAAGGCTAGCTATCTCAGATACGCAGTATTTT	TRBV18	14	NA	TRBJ2-3	NA
CASKLRSGRTGELFF	TGTGCCAGCAAACTCCGGTCTGGGAGGACCGGGGAGCTGTTTTTT	TRBV6-1	15	NA	TRBJ2-2	NA
CASSQDPLRGAGGYTF	TGCGCCAGCAGCCAGGACCCTCTCAGGGGGGCTGGTGGCTACACCTTC	TRBV4-3	16	few	TRBJ1-2	TRBD1
CASSLESLVGSLDTQYF	TGTGCCAGCAGTTTAGAGTCCCTGGTCGGTAGTTTAGATACGCAGTATTTT	TRBV27	17	NA	TRBJ2-3	NA
CSAEGRRETQYF	TGCAGCGCCGAAGGGCGGAGGGAGACCCAGTACTTC	TRBV29-1	12	NA	TRBJ2-5	NA
CASSLELAGLAQYF	TGTGCCAGCAGCTTAGAACTAGCGGGATTGGCGCAGTATTTT	TRBV7-2	14	NA	TRBJ2-3	TRBD2
CASSLGVGVGDEQFF	TGTGCCAGCAGCTTAGGCGTGGGAGTCGGCGATGAGCAGTTCTTC	TRBV13	15	NA	TRBJ2-1	NA
CASSLNSGPYEQYF	TGTGCCAGCAGCTTAAATTCAGGCCCCTACGAGCAGTACTTC	TRBV7-9	14	NA	TRBJ2-7	NA
CASSSFGRSSYNEQFF	TGTGCCAGCAGTTCATTCGGGAGAAGCTCCTACAATGAGCAGTTCTTC	TRBV6-5	16	NA	TRBJ2-1	NA
CASSLGGGSYEQYF	TGTGCCAGCAGCTTGGGAGGGGGGTCCTACGAGCAGTACTTC	TRBV7-9	14	NA	TRBJ2-7	NA
CASSTENTEAFF	TGTGCCAGCTCGACTGAGAACACTGAAGCTTTCTTT	TRBV28	12	NA	TRBJ1-1	NA
CASNEAGGLREQFF	TGTGCCTCGAACGAGGCGGGAGGGCTGAGGGAGCAGTTCTTC	TRBV6-1	14	NA	TRBJ2-1	TRBD2
CASGGTASNQPQHF	TGTGCCAGTGGGGGGACGGCGAGCAATCAGCCCCAGCATTTT	TRBV2	14	once	TRBJ1-5	NA
CASSDSTGVTDTQYF	TGTGCCAGCAGTGACTCCACGGGGGTCACAGATACGCAGTATTTT	TRBV2	15	NA	TRBJ2-3	NA
CASSVDLASSYEQYF	TGTGCCAGCAGCGTAGATCTTGCCAGCTCCTACGAGCAGTACTTC	TRBV9	15	NA	TRBJ2-7	NA
CASSPYQGATSETQYF	TGTGCCAGCTCACCCTACCAGGGGGCTACGAGCGAGACCCAGTACTTC	TRBV18	16	NA	TRBJ2-5	TRBD1
CASRGLAGVASYNEQFF	TGTGCCAGTAGAGGACTAGCGGGAGTGGCCTCCTACAATGAGCAGTTCTTC	TRBV19	17	few	TRBJ2-1	TRBD2
CASSLFARTSLSPDTQYF	TGTGCCAGCAGTTTATTTGCCAGGACTAGTCTATCCCCAGATACGCAGTATTTT	TRBV28	18	NA	TRBJ2-3	TRBD2
CAWRRGYLGGSNEQYF	TGTGCCTGGAGGAGGGGTTATTTGGGCGGGAGCAACGAGCAGTACTTC	TRBV30	16	NA	TRBJ2-7	TRBD2
CASSAQQLAHEQFF	TGTGCCAGCAGTGCTCAACAGCTGGCCCATGAGCAGTTCTTC	TRBV6-1	14	NA	TRBJ2-1	NA
CASSREREADTQYF	TGTGCCAGCAGCCGGGAGCGGGAGGCAGATACGCAGTATTTT	TRBV5-8	14	NA	TRBJ2-3	TRBD2
CASSLGGSSGNNEQFF	TGCGCCAGCAGCCTCGGGGGGAGTAGCGGTAACAATGAGCAGTTCTTC	TRBV4-3	16	NA	TRBJ2-1	TRBD2
CASRQDQGKSSYNEQFF	TGCGCCAGCAGACAAGATCAGGGGAAGAGCTCCTACAATGAGCAGTTCTTC	TRBV10-1	17	NA	TRBJ2-1	NA
CASSERQGAGVTEAFF	TGTGCCAGCAGCGAACGACAGGGGGCTGGTGTCACTGAAGCTTTCTTT	TRBV7-2	16	NA	TRBJ1-1	TRBD1
CASSLTLPAGGTQYF	TGTGCCAGCAGCTTAACATTGCCGGCGGGAGGTACGCAGTATTTT	TRBV7-9	15	NA	TRBJ2-3	TRBD2
CASSGERESYNEQFF	TGTGCCAGCAGTGGGGAGCGGGAGAGTTACAATGAGCAGTTCTTC	TRBV28	15	NA	TRBJ2-1	TRBD2
CASSEQGEETQYF	TGTGCCAGCAGTGAACAGGGGGAAGAGACCCAGTACTTC	TRBV2	13	NA	TRBJ2-5	TRBD1
CASSRDRGAYEQYF	TGTGCCAGCAGCCGGGACAGGGGGGCCTACGAGCAGTACTTC	TRBV7-2	14	NA	TRBJ2-7	TRBD1
CASSEVSGRGSRNTEAFF	TGTGCCAGCAGTGAAGTATCAGGGAGGGGTTCTAGGAACACTGAAGCTTTCTTT	TRBV2	18	NA	TRBJ1-1	NA
CAISESNMDGYTF	TGTGCCATCAGTGAGTCTAACATGGATGGCTACACCTTC	TRBV10-3	13	NA	TRBJ1-2	NA
CSFRANEKLFF	TGCAGTTTCCGGGCTAATGAAAAACTGTTTTTT	TRBV20-1	11	NA	TRBJ1-4	NA
CASSSEREQYF	TGTGCCAGCAGCTCTGAACGGGAGCAGTACTTC	TRBV7-9	11	NA	TRBJ2-7	NA
CASSGDAGTRGYEQYF	TGTGCCAGCAGCGGGGACGCCGGGACTAGGGGCTACGAGCAGTACTTC	TRBV2	16	NA	TRBJ2-7	TRBD2
CASSPRGSGSPDTQYF	TGTGCCAGCAGCCCACGGGGTAGCGGGAGCCCAGATACGCAGTATTTT	TRBV9	16	NA	TRBJ2-3	TRBD2
CASSLAPGEALNTEAFF	TGTGCCAGCAGCTTGGCCCCCGGGGAAGCGTTAAACACTGAAGCTTTCTTT	TRBV11-2	17	NA	TRBJ1-1	NA
CASSSRDRGTDTQYF	TGTGCCAGCAGTTCCCGGGACAGGGGTACAGATACGCAGTATTTT	TRBV6-5	15	NA	TRBJ2-3	TRBD1
CASSLVTGIGQPQHF	TGTGCCAGCAGCTTAGTGACAGGGATTGGGCAGCCCCAGCATTTT	TRBV11-2	15	NA	TRBJ1-5	TRBD1
CASSSGGGQDTQYF	TGTGCCAGTAGTAGCGGAGGAGGTCAGGATACGCAGTATTTT	TRBV19	14	NA	TRBJ2-3	NA